The TCR beta chain described here comes from a study of blood T cell repertoires in COVID-19. About the study: COVID-19 samples, acute and convalescent, were from the United States, Italy and Spain.

Per the original data handling: Amplifying reference gene primers gave estimates of nucleated cell counts. Only in-frame clones appear in the TCRdb table, and some are missing; sequencing was by immunoSEQ multiplex PCR. From that table come the V and J calls and clone size; the DNA was used to work out D and trimming. The sample records roughly 63,000 clones, roughly 68% being singletons. Trimming removed 0 bases at V and 8 bases at J, with 16 bases between. The CDR3 runs 15 residues. Germline V lookup: CDR1 SGHTA, CDR2 FQGNSA. The rearrangement uses TRBV7-2 and TRBJ1-2; weak D call: TRBD1 (5 bases). Sequences were obtained from peripheral blood. This receptor was taken from an elderly woman with acute or convalescent COVID-19. The CDR3 protein is CASSLASRAGGGYTF. The CDR3 coding sequence is TGTGCCAGCAGCTTAGCATCCAGGGCCGGAGGGGGCTACACCTTC. Drawing the rest from reference TRBV7-2 and TRBJ1-2, the complete variable domain is GAGVSQSPSNKVTEKGKDVELRCDPISGHTALYWYRQSLGQGLEFLIYFQGNSAPDKSGLPSDRFSAERTGGSVSTLTIQRTQQEDSAVYLCASSLASRAGGGYTFGSGTRLTVV.